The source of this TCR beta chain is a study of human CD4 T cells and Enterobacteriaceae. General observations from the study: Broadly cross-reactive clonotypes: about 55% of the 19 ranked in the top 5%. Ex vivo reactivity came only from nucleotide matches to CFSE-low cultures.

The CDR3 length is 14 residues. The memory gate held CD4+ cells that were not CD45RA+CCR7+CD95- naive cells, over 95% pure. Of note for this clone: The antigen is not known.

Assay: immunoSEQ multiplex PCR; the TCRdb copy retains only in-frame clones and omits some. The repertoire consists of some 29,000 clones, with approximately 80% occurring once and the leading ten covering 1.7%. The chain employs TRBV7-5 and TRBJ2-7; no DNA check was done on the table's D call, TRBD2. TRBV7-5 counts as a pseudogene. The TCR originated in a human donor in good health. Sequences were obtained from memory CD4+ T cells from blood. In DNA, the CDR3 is TGTGTCAGAAGCTTAGTCCCCGGGGGCTACGAGCAGTACTTC. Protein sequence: CVRSLVPGGYEQYF.